The present entry profiles one T cell receptor beta chain with its context. The sample is drawn from a study of blood T cell repertoires in COVID-19. Sequencing used immunoSEQ multiplex PCR; TCRdb keeps in-frame clones, though not all of them. Of about 280,000 clones listed, 90% were seen once; the top ten hold about 1.7%. Germline V gives CDR1 SGHTA, CDR2 FQGNSA. CDR3 length equals 12 residues. Between the trimmed V and J ends, which lost 7 bases and 8 bases, there was a span of 12 bases. The source is a woman aged 18-29 years with acute COVID-19. Sequencing used PBMCs or T cells enriched from blood (not recorded which). The chain recombines TRBV7-2 with TRBJ2-1; a weak D match, TRBD2 (5 bases). CDR3 loop: CASTPGYYEQFF. In DNA form, the CDR3 reads TGTGCCAGCACCCCGGGGTACTATGAGCAGTTCTTC.